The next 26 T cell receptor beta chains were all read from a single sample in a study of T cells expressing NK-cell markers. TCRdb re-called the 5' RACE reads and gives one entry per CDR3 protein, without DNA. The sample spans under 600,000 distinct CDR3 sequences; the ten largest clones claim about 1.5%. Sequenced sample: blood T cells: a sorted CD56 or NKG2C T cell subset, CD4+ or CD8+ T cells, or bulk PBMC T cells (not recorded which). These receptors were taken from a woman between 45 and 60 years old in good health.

This CDR3 reads CASRQGGETQYF. V gene TRBV7-8 combines with J gene TRBJ2-5; TCRdb outputs TRBD1, but without DNA this stays unchecked. The CDR3 has 12 residues. Germline V lookup: CDR1 SGHVS, CDR2 FQNEAQ.

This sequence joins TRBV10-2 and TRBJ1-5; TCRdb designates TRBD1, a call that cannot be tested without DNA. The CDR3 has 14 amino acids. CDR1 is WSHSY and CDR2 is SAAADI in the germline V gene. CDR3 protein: CASRPGQGAQPQHF.

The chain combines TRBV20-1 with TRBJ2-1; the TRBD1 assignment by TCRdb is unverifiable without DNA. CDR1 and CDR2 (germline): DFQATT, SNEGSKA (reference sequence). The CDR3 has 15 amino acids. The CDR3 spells CSARDTGTAYNEQFF.

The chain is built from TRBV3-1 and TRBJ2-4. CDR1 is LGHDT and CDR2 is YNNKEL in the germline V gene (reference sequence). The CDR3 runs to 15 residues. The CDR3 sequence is CASSQEGLAKNIQYF.

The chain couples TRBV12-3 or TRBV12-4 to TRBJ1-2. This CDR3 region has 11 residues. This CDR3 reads CASSLAVGLSF.

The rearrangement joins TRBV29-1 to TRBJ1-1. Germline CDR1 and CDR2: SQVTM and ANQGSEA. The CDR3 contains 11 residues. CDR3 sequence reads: CSVGRETEAFF.

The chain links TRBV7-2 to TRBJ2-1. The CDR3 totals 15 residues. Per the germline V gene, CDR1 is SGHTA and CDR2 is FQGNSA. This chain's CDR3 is CASSWKTSSYNEQFF.

The CDR3 here is CASSGRGGAYNEQFF. The chain links TRBV25-1 to TRBJ2-1; TCRdb gives TRBD1 as the D gene, but with no DNA this cannot be confirmed. The CDR3 is made up of 15 amino acids. Looked up from germline, CDR1 is MGHDK and CDR2 is SYGVNS.

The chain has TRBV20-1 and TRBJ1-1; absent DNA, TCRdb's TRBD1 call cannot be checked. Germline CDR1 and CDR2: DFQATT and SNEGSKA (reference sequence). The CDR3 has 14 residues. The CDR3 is CSARGWGLGTEAFF.

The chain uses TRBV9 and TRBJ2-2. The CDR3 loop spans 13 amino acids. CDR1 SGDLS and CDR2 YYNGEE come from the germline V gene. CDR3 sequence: CASSVQVSGELFF.

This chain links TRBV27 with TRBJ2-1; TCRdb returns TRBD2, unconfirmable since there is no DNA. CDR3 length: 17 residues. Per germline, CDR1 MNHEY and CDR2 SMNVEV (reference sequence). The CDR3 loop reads CASSSLSRDVGRSEQFF.

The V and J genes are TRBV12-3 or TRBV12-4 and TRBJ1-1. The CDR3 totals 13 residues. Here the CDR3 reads CATGKTENTEAFF.

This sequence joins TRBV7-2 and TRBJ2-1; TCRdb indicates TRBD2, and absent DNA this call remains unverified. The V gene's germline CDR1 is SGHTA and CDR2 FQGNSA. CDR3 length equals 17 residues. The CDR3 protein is CASSLAKGLAGGNEQFF.

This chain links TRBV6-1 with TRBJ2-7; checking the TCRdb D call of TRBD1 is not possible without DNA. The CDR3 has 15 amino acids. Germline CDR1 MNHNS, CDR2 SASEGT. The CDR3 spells CASSATWDRPDEQYF.

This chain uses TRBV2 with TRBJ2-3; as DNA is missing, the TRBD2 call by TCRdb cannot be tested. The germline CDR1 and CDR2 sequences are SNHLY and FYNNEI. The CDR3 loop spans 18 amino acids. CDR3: CAEHGGTSGSTSTDTQYF.

The CDR3 here is CAISESGAGGEQYF. This sequence joins TRBV10-3 and TRBJ2-7; TCRdb indicates TRBD2, and absent DNA this call remains unverified. The CDR3 contains 14 residues. Germline CDR1 is ENHRY and CDR2 is SYGVKD.

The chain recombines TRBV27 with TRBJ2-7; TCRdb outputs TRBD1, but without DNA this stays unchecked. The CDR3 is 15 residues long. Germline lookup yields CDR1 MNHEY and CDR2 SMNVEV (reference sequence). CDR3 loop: CASSTFRHTGYEQYF.

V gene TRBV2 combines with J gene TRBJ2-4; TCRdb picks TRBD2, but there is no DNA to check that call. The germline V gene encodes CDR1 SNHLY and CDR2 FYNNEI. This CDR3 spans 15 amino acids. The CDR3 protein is CASTMRGSGKNIQYF.

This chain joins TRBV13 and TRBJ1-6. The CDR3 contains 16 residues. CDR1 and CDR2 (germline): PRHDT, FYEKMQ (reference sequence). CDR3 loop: CASSSGSSSYNSPLHF.

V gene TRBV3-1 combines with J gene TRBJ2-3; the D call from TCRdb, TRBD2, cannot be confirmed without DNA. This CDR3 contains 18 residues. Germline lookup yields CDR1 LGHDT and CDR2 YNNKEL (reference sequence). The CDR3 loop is CASSHKVIAEHSTDTQYF.

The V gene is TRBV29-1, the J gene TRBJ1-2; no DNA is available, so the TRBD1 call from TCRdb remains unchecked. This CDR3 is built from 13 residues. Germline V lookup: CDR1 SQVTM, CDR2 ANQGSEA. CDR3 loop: CSVDRDRTYGYTF.

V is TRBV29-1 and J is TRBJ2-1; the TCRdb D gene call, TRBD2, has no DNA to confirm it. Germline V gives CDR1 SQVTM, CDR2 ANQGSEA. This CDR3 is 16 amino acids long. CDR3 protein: CGGGQGGTSGMIEQFF.

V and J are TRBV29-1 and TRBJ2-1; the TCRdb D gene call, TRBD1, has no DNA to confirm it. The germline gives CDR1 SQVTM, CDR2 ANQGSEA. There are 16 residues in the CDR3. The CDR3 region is CSVPRGQGQYYNEQFF.

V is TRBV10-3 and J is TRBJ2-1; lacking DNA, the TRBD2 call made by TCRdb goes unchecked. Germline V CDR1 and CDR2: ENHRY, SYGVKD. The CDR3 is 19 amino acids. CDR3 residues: CAISGGTSGSSSPYNEQFF.

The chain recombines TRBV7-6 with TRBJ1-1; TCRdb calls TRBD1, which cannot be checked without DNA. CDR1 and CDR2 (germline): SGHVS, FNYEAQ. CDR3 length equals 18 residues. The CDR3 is CASSGEDRGLGVNTEAFF.

The CDR3 reads CSASMARSYEQYF. The chain has TRBV20-1 and TRBJ2-7; TCRdb indicates TRBD2, and absent DNA this call remains unverified. This CDR3 is built from 13 residues. CDR1 DFQATT and CDR2 SNEGSKA come from the germline V gene (reference sequence).